A selection of T cell receptor beta chains follows, all from one sample in a study of cytomegalovirus exposure and HLA in healthy donors. TCRdb's table, derived via immunoSEQ multiplex PCR, lists solely in-frame clones and lacks some. The sample shows nearly 110,000 clones, around 74% of them seen only once. Sequencing was performed on PBMCs. The receptors originated from a woman aged 40-49 years in good health and CMV-seropositive. Both conserved end residues are trimmed from each CDR3. The D gene is left open where the match is weak.

D: TRBD1
V: TRBV4-1
J: TRBJ2-4
CDR3: ASSQAGQGEEGIQY

D: .
V: TRBV4-2
J: TRBJ2-3
CDR3: ASSRAAGASTDTQY

D: .
V: TRBV13
J: TRBJ1-5
CDR3: ASSHQGNQPQH

D: TRBD1
V: TRBV18
J: TRBJ1-3
CDR3: ASHMTGTGNTIY

D: .
V: TRBV29-1
J: TRBJ2-3
CDR3: SVLVQSTDTQY

D: .
V: TRBV6-4
J: TRBJ2-6
CDR3: ASSDLGGSSSGANVLT

D: TRBD1
V: TRBV27
J: TRBJ1-6
CDR3: ASSPWTGPSPLH

D: .
V: TRBV11-2
J: TRBJ1-1
CDR3: ATRAINTEAF

D: TRBD1
V: TRBV6-1
J: TRBJ1-4
CDR3: ASSGTGGHEKLF

D: TRBD2
V: TRBV5-4
J: TRBJ2-1
CDR3: ASSRPIAGGYNEQF

D: .
V: TRBV19
J: TRBJ1-1
CDR3: ASNSETEAF

D: .
V: TRBV2
J: TRBJ1-3
CDR3: ASSGWQGKGNTIY

D: TRBD1
V: TRBV25-1
J: TRBJ2-5
CDR3: ASSSTGGRKTQY

D: .
V: TRBV20-1
J: TRBJ2-3
CDR3: SAPAPDTQY

D: TRBD1
V: TRBV27
J: TRBJ2-7
CDR3: ASRDRVNEQY

D: .
V: TRBV29-1
J: TRBJ1-1
CDR3: SVGQGGNTEAF

D: .
V: TRBV6-4
J: TRBJ1-1
CDR3: ASRPQGMNTEAF

D: .
V: TRBV2
J: TRBJ2-2
CDR3: ASSLDKSGELF

D: .
V: TRBV7-7
J: TRBJ2-7
CDR3: ASSLIGRGNEQY

D: TRBD1
V: TRBV27
J: TRBJ2-2
CDR3: ASRGQVYTGELF

D: .
V: TRBV27
J: TRBJ1-4
CDR3: ASSFQTGLGEKLF

D: .
V: TRBV6-6
J: TRBJ1-2
CDR3: ASSFPQVDNGYT

D: .
V: TRBV19
J: TRBJ1-1
CDR3: ASSIGGEMNTEAF

D: .
V: TRBV29-1
J: TRBJ2-7
CDR3: SVEVAAGASYEQY

D: TRBD1
V: TRBV4-1
J: TRBJ1-5
CDR3: ASSSTGGRQPQH

D: TRBD2
V: TRBV5-1
J: TRBJ2-5
CDR3: ASRGGLETQY

D: .
V: TRBV7-9
J: TRBJ2-2
CDR3: ASSLRTAGELF

D: TRBD2
V: TRBV27
J: TRBJ2-7
CDR3: ASSPTSGGPSYEQY

D: .
V: TRBV2
J: TRBJ2-1
CDR3: ASRDSTRESSYNEQF

D: .
V: TRBV28
J: TRBJ1-1
CDR3: ASSLSSGFKSEAF

D: TRBD2
V: TRBV6-1
J: TRBJ2-3
CDR3: ASRLAGGPGTQY

D: .
V: TRBV18
J: TRBJ1-6
CDR3: ASSRRQVEDSPLH

D: .
V: TRBV30
J: TRBJ1-6
CDR3: AWSSQGFGYSPLH